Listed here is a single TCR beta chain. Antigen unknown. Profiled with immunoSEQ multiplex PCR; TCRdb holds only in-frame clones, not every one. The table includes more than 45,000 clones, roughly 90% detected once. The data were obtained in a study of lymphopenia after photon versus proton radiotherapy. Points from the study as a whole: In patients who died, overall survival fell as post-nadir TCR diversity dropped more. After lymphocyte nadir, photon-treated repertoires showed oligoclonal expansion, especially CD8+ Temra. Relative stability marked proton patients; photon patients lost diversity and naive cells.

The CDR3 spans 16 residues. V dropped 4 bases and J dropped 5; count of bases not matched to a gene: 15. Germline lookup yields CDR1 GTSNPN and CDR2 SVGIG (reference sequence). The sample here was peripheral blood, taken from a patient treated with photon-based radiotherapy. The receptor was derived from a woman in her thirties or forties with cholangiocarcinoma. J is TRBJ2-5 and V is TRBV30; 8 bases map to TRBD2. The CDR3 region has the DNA TGTGCCTGGAACCCCGGGGGGGGGACTTGGAGGGAGACCCAGTACTTC. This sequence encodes CAWNPGGGTWRETQYF.